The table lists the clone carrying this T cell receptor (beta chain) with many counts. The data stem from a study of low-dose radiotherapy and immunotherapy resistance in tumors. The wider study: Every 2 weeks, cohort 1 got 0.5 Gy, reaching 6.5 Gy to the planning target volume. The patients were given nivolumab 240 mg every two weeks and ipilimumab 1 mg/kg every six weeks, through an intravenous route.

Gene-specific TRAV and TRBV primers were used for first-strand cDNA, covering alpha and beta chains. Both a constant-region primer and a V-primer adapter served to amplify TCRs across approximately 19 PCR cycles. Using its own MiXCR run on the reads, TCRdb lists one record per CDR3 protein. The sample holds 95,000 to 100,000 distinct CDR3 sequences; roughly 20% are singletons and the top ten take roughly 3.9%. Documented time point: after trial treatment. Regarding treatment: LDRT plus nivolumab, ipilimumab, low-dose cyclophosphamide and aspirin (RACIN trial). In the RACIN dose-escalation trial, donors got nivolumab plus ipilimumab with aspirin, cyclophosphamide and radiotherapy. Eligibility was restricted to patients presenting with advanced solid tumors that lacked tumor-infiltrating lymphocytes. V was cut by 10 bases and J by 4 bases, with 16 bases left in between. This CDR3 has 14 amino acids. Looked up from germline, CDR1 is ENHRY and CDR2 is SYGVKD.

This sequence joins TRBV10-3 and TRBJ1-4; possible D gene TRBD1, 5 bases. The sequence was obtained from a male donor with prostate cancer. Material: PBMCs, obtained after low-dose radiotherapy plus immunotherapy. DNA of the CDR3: TGTGCCACCCGGGGCAGCCAGAATAATGAAAAACTGTTTTTT. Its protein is CATRGSQNNEKLFF.